Detailed here is one T cell receptor beta chain. Antigen unknown. This entry belongs to a study of CD8+CD57+ T cells in acquired aplastic anemia. Whole-study results and caveats: Between patients and controls, over 25 CD8+ CDR3 sequences were found in common.

Genomic DNA acted as the template from which TCR beta VDJ combination and CDR3 sequence profiling were carried out. TCRdb independently ran MiXCR on the reads; one entry per CDR3 protein. Of under 200,000 distinct CDR3 sequences listed, 48% are singletons. V lost 1 base and J lost 4, with 13 bases in between. Germline V gene data show CDR1 as MGHDK and CDR2 as SYGVNS. The CDR3 is 15 amino acids. Patients selected for sequencing had displayed CD8+CD57+ cell expansion by flow cytometry. The study sampled blood from patients who had received no therapy. The chain combines TRBV25-1 with TRBJ1-2; D is uncertain. The clonotype originates from a human donor with aplastic anemia. The sample consisted of sorted CD4+, CD8+, or CD8+CD57+ T cells (not recorded which) from PBMCs. The CDR3 sequence: CASSELTPGLYGYTF. The CDR3 coding sequence is TGTGCCAGCAGTGAATTAACTCCAGGCCTCTATGGCTACACCTTC.